The sequence of this T cell receptor beta chain was determined in a study of Graves' ophthalmopathy and Graves' hyperthyroidism (dated by TCRdb to 2017 to 2018). Context from the whole study: Peripheral blood was collected before any treatment was given, at the time of initial diagnosis. The study used signatures of the TCR beta repertoire to tell Graves' ophthalmopathy apart from Graves' hyperthyroidism and to predict which patients would progress to ophthalmopathy. The 90 or so discovery patients were randomly split 7:3 into training and test sets. In more than five hyperthyroidism patients, T-cell repertoires of thyroid tissue and blood were compared. In total, around 130 blood samples were TCR-sequenced: fewer than 50 ophthalmopathy, around 75 hyperthyroidism and roughly 17 hyperthyroidism-to-ophthalmopathy patients. An independent validation cohort was composed of roughly 18 hyperthyroidism patients and around 16 patients who later progressed from hyperthyroidism to ophthalmopathy. To explore V-J signatures distinguishing ophthalmopathy from hyperthyroidism, a discovery set of 100 patients (about 41 ophthalmopathy, some 55 stable hyperthyroidism) was enrolled. Following sample collection, hyperthyroidism patients were given methimazole at a starting dose of 30 mg daily, and ophthalmopathy patients were given high-dose intravenous methylprednisolone. Study-level results and caveats: Sample size was not predetermined statistically, and investigators were not blinded to group allocation. In validation, the model predicted ophthalmopathy progression with less than 71% sensitivity and roughly 72% specificity; about a dozen predicted patients were CT-confirmed with GO in a median of about 7.1 months. In cross-validation, the 13-signature model distinguished ophthalmopathy from stable hyperthyroidism with approximately 90% sensitivity and 81.08% specificity, while in the test set the corresponding values were roughly 80% and 75%. Most of the expanded thyroid clonotypes with a frequency above 0.001 were also detected in blood, and it was suggested that the thyroid immune response may be reflected by blood repertoires.

About this clonotype: This receptor's antigen is unknown. No much larger clone exists at a distance of one base, and base qualities are not known.

For repertoire sequencing, the TCR beta CDR3 regions were amplified from RNA transcripts. A first-round RT-PCR used HTBI primers with the Qiagen OneStep RT-PCR kit, followed by a second-round multiplex PCR, size selection and purification. Libraries were sequenced paired-end with 100 bp reads on an Illumina HiSeq2000. From the authors' description of their analysis: SOAPnuke was used to process the reads, removing any read that contained adapters or uncalled bases, had a mean Phred below 15, or lacked an exact match to the constant primer or identifier. COPE v1.2.5 was used to merge high-quality paired reads. Clonotypes were defined as unique nucleotide sequences and were aligned to IMGT TRB V, D and J references using MiTCR v1.1. The analysis was limited to V-J combinations with a frequency above 0.0001, which together covered more than 99% of repertoires. For each V-J combination, a TCR clonal expansion and chaos score was defined as the ratio of F50 clonal expansion to chaos observed in the TCRdist matrix. Welch's t-statistics and random forest were used to reduce features to about a dozen V-J combinations, which were fed into a naive Bayes classifier. The Morisita-Horn index was used to measure how similar the thyroid and blood repertoires were. TCRdb reanalyzed the raw reads on its own, using fastp at Q25 for trimming and MiXCR for clone calling, and kept in-frame beta chains. CDR3 protein duplicates are merged, each entry listing the most common genes and DNA. These V and J calls derive from TCRdb rather than the authors' analysis. Within this sample are over 200,000 distinct CDR3 sequences, with roughly 27% of them counted one time only. Together, the top ten hold over 7.5% of the sample.

Ophthalmopathy patients were characterized by moderately to severely active disease, a Clinical Activity Score of at least 3, a NOSPECS grade of at least 4, and a disease duration under 3 months. Patients with other autoimmune diseases, uncontrolled infections, pregnancy or lactation were excluded. Clinical symptoms, serum thyroxine, TRAb, thyroid ultrasound and orbital computed tomography formed the basis of the diagnosis. Ficoll-Paque density gradient centrifugation was used to isolate PBMCs from about 10 ml of fresh peripheral blood. Total RNA was extracted using Trizol reagent, and RNA quality was checked on an Agilent 2100 Bioanalyzer. From its cysteine to its phenylalanine, the CDR3 spans 16 amino acids. The retained sequence is limited to the CDR3, 48 bases, with the frame set at the first base. Cut back by 6 bases and 9 bases, the V and J ends lie 26 bases apart. Via the germline V gene, CDR1 is MDHEN and CDR2 SYDVKM.

What was sequenced was peripheral blood. This sequence was found in a man in his forties or fifties with Graves' ophthalmopathy. Donor details come from another sample of the same person, matched by shared clones. The receptor chain draws on TRBV28 and TRBJ1-1; TRBD1 might be the D gene, on 5 matching bases. CDR3 sequence: CASSLPLGEGKRKAFF. At the DNA level, the sequence is TGTGCCAGCAGCCTACCCCTGGGAGAGGGGAAACGGAAAGCTTTCTTT.